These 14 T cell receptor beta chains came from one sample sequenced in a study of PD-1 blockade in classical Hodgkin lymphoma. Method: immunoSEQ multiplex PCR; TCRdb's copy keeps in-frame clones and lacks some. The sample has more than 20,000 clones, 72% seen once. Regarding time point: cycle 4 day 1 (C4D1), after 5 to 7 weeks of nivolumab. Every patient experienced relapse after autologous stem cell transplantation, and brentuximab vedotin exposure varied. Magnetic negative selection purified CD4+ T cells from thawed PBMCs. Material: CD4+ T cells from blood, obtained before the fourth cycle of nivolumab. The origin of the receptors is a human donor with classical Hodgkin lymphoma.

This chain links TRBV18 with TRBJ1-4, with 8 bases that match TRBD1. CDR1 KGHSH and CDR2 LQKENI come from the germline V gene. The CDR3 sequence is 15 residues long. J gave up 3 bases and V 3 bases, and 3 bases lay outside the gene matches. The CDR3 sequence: CASSPSGGSNEKLFF. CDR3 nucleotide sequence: TGTGCCAGCTCACCGTCAGGGGGCTCTAATGAAAAACTGTTTTTT.

The CDR3 sequence: CAISGGLYNEQFF. The DNA for the CDR3 is TGTGCCATCAGCGGGGGCCTCTACAATGAGCAGTTCTTC. This chain links TRBV10-3 with TRBJ2-1; perhaps D is TRBD1 or TRBD2 (6 bases each). V lost 6 bases to trimming and J lost 3 bases, with 9 bases between them. The CDR3 sequence is 13 residues long. CDR1 and CDR2 (germline): ENHRY, SYGVKD.

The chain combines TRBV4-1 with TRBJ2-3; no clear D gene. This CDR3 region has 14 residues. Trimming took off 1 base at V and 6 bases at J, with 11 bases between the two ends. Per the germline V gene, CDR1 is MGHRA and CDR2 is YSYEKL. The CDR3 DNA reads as TGCGCCAGCAGCCAAGTGGGTAGCTTCGATACGCAGTATTTT. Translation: CASSQVGSFDTQYF.

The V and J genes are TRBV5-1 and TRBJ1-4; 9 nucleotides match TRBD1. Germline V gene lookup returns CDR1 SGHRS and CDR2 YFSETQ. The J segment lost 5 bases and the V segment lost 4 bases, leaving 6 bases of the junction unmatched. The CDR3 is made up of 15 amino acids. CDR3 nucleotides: TGCGCCAGCAGCGGGGGGACAGGGAGGAATGAAAAACTGTTTTTT. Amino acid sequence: CASSGGTGRNEKLFF.

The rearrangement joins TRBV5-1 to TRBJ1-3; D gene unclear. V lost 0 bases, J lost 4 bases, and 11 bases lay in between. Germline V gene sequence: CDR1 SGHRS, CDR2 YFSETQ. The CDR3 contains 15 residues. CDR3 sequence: CASSLDGVRGNTIYF. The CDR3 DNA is TGCGCCAGCAGCTTGGATGGGGTGAGAGGAAACACCATATATTTT.

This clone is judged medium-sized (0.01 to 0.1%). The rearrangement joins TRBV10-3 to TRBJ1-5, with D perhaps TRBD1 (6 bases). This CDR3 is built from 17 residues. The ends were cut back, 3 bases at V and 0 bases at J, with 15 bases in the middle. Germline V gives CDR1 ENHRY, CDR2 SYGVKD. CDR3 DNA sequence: TGTGCCATCAGTGAATCGGCAGGGGCGTATAGCAATCAGCCCCAGCATTTT. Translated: CAISESAGAYSNQPQHF.

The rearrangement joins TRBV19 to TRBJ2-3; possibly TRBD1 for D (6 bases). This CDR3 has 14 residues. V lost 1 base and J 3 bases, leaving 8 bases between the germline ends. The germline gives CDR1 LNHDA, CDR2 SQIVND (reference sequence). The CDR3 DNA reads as TGTGCCAGTAGTATAGCCGGACAGACAGATACGCAGTATTTT. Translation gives CASSIAGQTDTQYF.

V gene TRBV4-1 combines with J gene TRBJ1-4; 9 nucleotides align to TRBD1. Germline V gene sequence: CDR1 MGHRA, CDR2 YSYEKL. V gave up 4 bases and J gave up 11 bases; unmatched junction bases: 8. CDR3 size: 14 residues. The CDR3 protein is CASSPTGGKGKLFF. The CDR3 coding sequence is TGCGCCAGCAGCCCGACAGGGGGTAAAGGGAAACTGTTTTTT.

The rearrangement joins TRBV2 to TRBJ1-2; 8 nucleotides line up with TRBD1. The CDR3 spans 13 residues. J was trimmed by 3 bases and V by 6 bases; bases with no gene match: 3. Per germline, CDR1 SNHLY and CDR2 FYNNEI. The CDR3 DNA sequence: TGTGCCAGCAGAGCGACAGGGGACTATGGCTACACCTTC. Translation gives CASRATGDYGYTF.

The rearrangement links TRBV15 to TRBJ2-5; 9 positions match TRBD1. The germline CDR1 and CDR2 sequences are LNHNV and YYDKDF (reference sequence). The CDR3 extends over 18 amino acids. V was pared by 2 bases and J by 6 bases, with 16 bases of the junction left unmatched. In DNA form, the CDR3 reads TGTGCCACCAGCAGACCCGTGACAGGGGGTACAATTGTAAAGACCCAGTACTTC. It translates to CATSRPVTGGTIVKTQYF. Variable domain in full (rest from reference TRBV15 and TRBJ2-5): DAMVIQNPRYQVTQFGKPVTLSCSQTLNHNVMYWYQQKSSQAPKLLFHYYDKDFNNEADTPDNFQSRRPNTSFCFLDIRSPGLGDTAMYLCATSRPVTGGTIVKTQYFGPGTRLLVL.

The CDR3 is CASSLRSESYEQYF. CDR3 coding DNA: TGTGCCAGCAGCTTAAGATCGGAATCCTACGAGCAGTACTTC. The V call is TRBV7-9, the J call TRBJ2-7; D is unresolved. This CDR3 has 14 residues. V was trimmed by 2 bases and J by 1 base, leaving 9 bases between them. The germline CDR1 and CDR2 sequences are SEHNR and FQNEAQ (reference sequence).

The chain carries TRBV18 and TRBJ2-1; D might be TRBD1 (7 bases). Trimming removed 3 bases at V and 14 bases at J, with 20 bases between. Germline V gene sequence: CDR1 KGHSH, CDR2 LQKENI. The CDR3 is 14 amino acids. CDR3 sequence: CASSPQAGGFGEFF. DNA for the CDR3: TGTGCCAGCTCACCTCAGGCAGGGGGGTTTGGAGAGTTCTTC.

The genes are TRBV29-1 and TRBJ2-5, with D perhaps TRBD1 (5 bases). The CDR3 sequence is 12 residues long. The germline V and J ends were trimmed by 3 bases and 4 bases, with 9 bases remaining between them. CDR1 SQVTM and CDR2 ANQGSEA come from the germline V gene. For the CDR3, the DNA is TGCAGCGTTGATGAACAGGTAGAGACCCAGTACTTC. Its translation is CSVDEQVETQYF.

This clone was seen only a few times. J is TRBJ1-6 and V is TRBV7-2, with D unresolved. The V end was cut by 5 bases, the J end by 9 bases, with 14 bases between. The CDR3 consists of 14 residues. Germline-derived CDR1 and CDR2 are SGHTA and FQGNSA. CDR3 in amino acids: CASSPTPNSSPLHF. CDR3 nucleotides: TGTGCCAGCAGCCCCACCCCTAACAGTTCACCCCTCCACTTT.